The clone carrying this T cell receptor beta chain was counted a single time. The antigen remains undetermined. The source of the sample is a study of shared clonotypes between healthy human individuals. Overall study findings and caveats: Larger estimated richness was generally recorded for naive subsets relative to memory subsets. Shared clonotypes across all four donors exceeded non-shared ones in generation probability.

Trimming removed 0 bases at V and 1 base at J, with 15 bases between. The CDR3 length is 17 residues. Germline V gene sequence: CDR1 LNHDA, CDR2 SQIVND (reference sequence). Replicate sorted-subset PCRs were loaded with around 0.2 ug DNA, 30,000 to 35,000 T cell genomes. Here immunoSEQ multiplex PCR was the method, and the copy in TCRdb shows in-frame clones only, minus some. This sample has approximately 530,000 clones, with approximately 95% found just once. This TCR came from a woman aged 25 to 39 in good health. This chain connects TRBV19 to TRBJ1-2, with D tentatively TRBD1 (6 bases). The source material was naive CD4+ T cells sorted from blood. The subset was: CD45RA+ positively selected. This CDR3 reads CASSIDRGGEYNYGYTF. For the CDR3, the DNA is TGTGCCAGTAGTATAGATAGGGGGGGAGAGTATAACTATGGCTACACCTTC.